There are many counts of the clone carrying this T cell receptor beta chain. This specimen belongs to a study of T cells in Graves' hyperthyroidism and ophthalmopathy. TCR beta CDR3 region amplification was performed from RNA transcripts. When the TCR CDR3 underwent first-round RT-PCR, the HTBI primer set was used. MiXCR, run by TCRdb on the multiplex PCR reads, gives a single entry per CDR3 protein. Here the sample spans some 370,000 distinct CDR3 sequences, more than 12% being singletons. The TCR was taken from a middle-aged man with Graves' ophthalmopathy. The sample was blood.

The CDR3 loop is CASTPNRGLRGNTEAFF. The CDR3 region has the DNA TGCGCCAGCACACCGAACAGGGGGCTGAGGGGGAACACTGAAGCTTTCTTT. The chain couples TRBV5-1 to TRBJ1-1; 9 bases fit TRBD1. The CDR3 totals 17 residues. The V gene's germline CDR1 is SGHRS and CDR2 YFSETQ. J gave up 1 base and V 6 bases, and 13 bases lay outside the gene matches.